These 3 T cell receptor beta chains originate from one sample sequenced in a study of blood T cell repertoires in COVID-19. Data came from immunoSEQ multiplex PCR; TCRdb stores just in-frame clones and leaves some out. The repertoire holds approximately 480,000 clones, with around 87% as singletons. The sequenced sample consisted of PBMCs or T cells enriched from blood (not recorded which). These receptor sequences come from a young woman who had recovered from COVID-19.

J is TRBJ1-2 and V is TRBV7-9, with 12 bases matching TRBD1. The CDR3 is 14 amino acids. V lost 5 bases and J lost 8; bases outside the gene matches: 6. CDR1 and CDR2 (germline): SEHNR, FQNEAQ (reference sequence). The CDR3 loop is CASSPGQGAEGYTF. Here the CDR3 DNA reads TGTGCCAGCAGCCCGGGACAGGGGGCTGAAGGCTACACCTTC. Variable domain in full (rest from reference TRBV7-9 and TRBJ1-2): DTGVSQNPRHKITKRGQNVTFRCDPISEHNRLYWYRQTLGQGPEFLTYFQNEAQLEKSRLLSDRFSAERPKGSFSTLEIQRTEQGDSAMYLCASSPGQGAEGYTFGSGTRLTVV.

This chain's CDR3 is CASSDLRNSPLHF. The CDR3, as DNA: TGTGCCAGCAGTGATTTGCGAAATTCACCCCTCCACTTT. The genes are TRBV6-1 and TRBJ1-6; no reliable D call. Germline V CDR1 and CDR2: MNHNS, SASEGT. The CDR3 has 13 residues. Trimming shortened V by 3 bases and J by 7 bases, and 7 bases separated the two germline ends.

To note about this clone: Other DNA sequences in the sample encode the same CDR3. The chain joins TRBV5-1 to TRBJ1-1; tentative D call: TRBD1 (6 bases). V lost 2 bases to trimming and J lost 1 base, with 12 bases between them. Germline V gives CDR1 SGHRS, CDR2 YFSETQ. The CDR3 has 15 amino acids. The CDR3 DNA reads as TGCGCCAGCAGCTTAGGGGGTACCGAGAACACTGAAGCTTTCTTT. Translation gives CASSLGGTENTEAFF.